Presented here are 28 T cell receptor beta chains from one specimen sequenced in a study of blood T cell repertoires in COVID-19. The table came from immunoSEQ multiplex PCR; TCRdb's copy has only in-frame clones and leaves some out. The table lists just over 300,000 clones, approximately 91% of them singletons. The sequencing sample was made of PBMCs or T cells enriched from blood (not recorded which). The source of these receptors is a middle-aged woman who had recovered from COVID-19.

The gene calls are TRBV12-3 or TRBV12-4 and TRBJ1-4, with no clear D. V was cut by 8 bases and J by 0 bases, with 7 bases left in between. The CDR3 loop spans 13 amino acids. CDR3 nucleotide sequence: TGTGCCAGCGCAGAAGCAACTAATGAAAAACTGTTTTTT. It yields the protein CASAEATNEKLFF.

V usage is TRBV24-1 and J usage is TRBJ1-5; 8 nucleotides line up with TRBD1. Germline-derived CDR1 and CDR2 are KGHDR and SFDVKD. The CDR3 loop spans 16 amino acids. The V gene end was trimmed by 4 bases and the J gene end by 3 bases; junction bases not matched to a gene: 7. The CDR3 loop reads CATSDADRGNNQPQHF. The CDR3 nucleotides read TGTGCCACCAGTGACGCAGACAGGGGCAACAATCAGCCCCAGCATTTT.

This clone was detected once. The V call is TRBV4-3, the J call TRBJ2-1; TRBD2 agrees at 7 bases. The CDR3 is 21 residues long. Germline V CDR1 and CDR2: LGHNA, YSLEER. The trim removed 0 bases at V and 0 bases at J, leaving 17 bases unmatched. The CDR3 nucleotides read TGCGCCAGCAGCCAAGATTTCCGCGGGAGACATCAAGGGAGCTCCTACAATGAGCAGTTCTTC. Translation: CASSQDFRGRHQGSSYNEQFF.

CDR3 nucleotides: TGCGCCAGCGCACGCCTACCAGGGGGAATTAGTCAGCCCCAGCATTTT. Protein sequence: CASARLPGGISQPQHF. The chain joins TRBV4-1 to TRBJ1-5, with 7 positions matching TRBD1. The germline V gene has CDR1 MGHRA and CDR2 YSYEKL. Germline trimming cut 8 bases from V and 6 bases from J; bases unmatched to any gene: 16. CDR3 length equals 16 residues.

The genes are TRBV29-1 and TRBJ2-1; TRBD2 aligns across 7 bases. Germline CDR1 is SQVTM and CDR2 is ANQGSEA. CDR3 size: 13 residues. J lost 6 bases, V lost 8 bases, and 10 bases had no gene match. This chain's CDR3 is CSSEAGVVNEQFF. CDR3 bases: TGCAGCTCAGAGGCGGGGGTGGTCAATGAGCAGTTCTTC.

This chain links TRBV7-2 with TRBJ1-1; possible D gene TRBD1, 6 bases. The V end lost 4 bases, the J end lost 5 bases, and 11 bases lay between the germline ends. This CDR3 contains 13 residues. The germline V gene has CDR1 SGHTA and CDR2 FQGNSA. The CDR3 DNA reads as TGTGCCAGCAGCTCACAGGGAGGGACTGAAGCTTTCTTT. Protein sequence: CASSSQGGTEAFF.

The genes are TRBV28 and TRBJ1-1; D is perhaps TRBD1 (5 bases). The CDR3 sequence is 14 residues long. The V gene lost 4 bases and the J gene lost 1 base, with 10 bases spanning the gap. Germline CDR1 reads MDHEN; CDR2 reads SYDVKM. The CDR3: CASSSLRGNTEAFF. The CDR3 DNA sequence: TGTGCCAGCAGTTCCCTAAGGGGGAACACTGAAGCTTTCTTT.

This clone is a singleton in its sample. A read error may account for a junction end that differs from germline. The chain employs TRBV6-5 and TRBJ2-5; perhaps TRBD2 as D (6 bases). Per germline, CDR1 MNHEY and CDR2 SVGAGI. This CDR3 is 14 amino acids long. CDR3 loop: CASSHSGTPETQYF. The CDR3 DNA reads as TGTGCCAGCAGTCACTCCGGGACTCCTGAGACCCAGTACTTC.

In this sample, this clone turned up once. Written as DNA, the CDR3 is TGTGCCAGCAACATAGCGGGAGCCACAGATACGCAGTATTTT. The encoded protein is CASNIAGATDTQYF. The chain links TRBV7-9 to TRBJ2-3; 9 positions match TRBD2. V shed 7 bases and J 2 bases; nucleotides not matched to a gene: 4. This CDR3 spans 14 amino acids. The germline V gene encodes CDR1 SEHNR and CDR2 FQNEAQ (reference sequence).

The count of this clone is one. Other nucleotide sequences in the sample specify the same CDR3. The chain recombines TRBV4-3 with TRBJ2-2; 10 bases agree with TRBD2. In germline, CDR1 is LGHNA, CDR2 YSLEER. The CDR3 consists of 17 residues. Trimming took 0 bases from V and 5 from J; bases not matched to a gene: 6. For the CDR3, the DNA is TGCGCCAGCAGCCAAGATTTAGCGGGGGGTGGAACCGGGGAGCTGTTTTTT. Translated: CASSQDLAGGGTGELFF.

Here the CDR3 reads CASSYGTSGGRYEQYF. The CDR3, as DNA: TGTGCCAGCAGTTACGGGACTAGCGGGGGGAGGTACGAGCAGTACTTC. V usage is TRBV6-5 and J usage is TRBJ2-7; 15 bases align to TRBD2. Trimming removed 2 bases from V and 4 bases from J; junction bases left unmatched: 3. This CDR3 region has 16 residues. Germline V CDR1 and CDR2: MNHEY, SVGAGI.

V is TRBV19 and J is TRBJ2-1, with 9 bases aligning to TRBD2. Germline CDR1 is LNHDA and CDR2 is SQIVND (reference sequence). V shed 0 bases, J shed 9 bases, and the junction held 6 bases outside the gene matches. CDR3 length: 15 residues. CDR3 bases: TGTGCCAGTAGTATAGAGCCGGGACTAGCATTTGAGCAGTTCTTC. Amino acid sequence: CASSIEPGLAFEQFF.

The V and J genes are TRBV7-3 and TRBJ2-1; 11 positions match TRBD2. CDR1 is SGHTA, CDR2 FQGTGA, per germline. With 4 bases clipped from V and 3 bases from J, the junction kept 2 bases outside the gene matches. CDR3 size: 15 residues. CDR3 in DNA: TGTGCCAGCAGCTCGGGACTAGCGGTCTACAATGAGCAGTTCTTC. Translation: CASSSGLAVYNEQFF.

This chain links TRBV6-2 or TRBV6-3 with TRBJ2-7; D perhaps matches TRBD1 (6 bases). There are 13 residues in the CDR3. CDR1 and CDR2 from the germline V gene are MNHEY and SVGEGT. Trimming took 4 bases from V and 0 from J, leaving 7 bases between them. For the CDR3, the DNA is TGTGCCAGCAGTTGGGACAACTCCTACGAGCAGTACTTC. This encodes CASSWDNSYEQYF.

The chain employs TRBV2 and TRBJ1-1; 8 bases map to TRBD1. J was trimmed by 2 bases and V by 5 bases; bases with no gene match: 13. This CDR3 has 17 amino acids. Germline CDR1 SNHLY, CDR2 FYNNEI. CDR3 sequence (DNA): TGTGCCAGCAGTCCAGCCAGGGGGCCCGGGAGAAACACTGAAGCTTTCTTT. Translation gives CASSPARGPGRNTEAFF.

The chain is built from TRBV6-6 and TRBJ1-5, with D perhaps TRBD1 (6 bases). This CDR3 comprises 13 residues. Trimming took off 3 bases at V and 7 bases at J, with 10 bases between the two ends. The V gene's germline CDR1 is MNHNY and CDR2 SVGAGI (reference sequence). DNA for the CDR3: TGTGCCAGCAGTTATGAGGACAGCCAGCCCCAGCATTTT. Translated: CASSYEDSQPQHF.

This clone turned up a few times. The chain has TRBV19 and TRBJ2-4; a weak D match, TRBD1 (6 bases). The CDR3 has 15 amino acids. CDR1 is LNHDA, CDR2 SQIVND, per germline (reference sequence). V lost 5 bases and J lost 0, with 11 bases in between. CDR3 region: CASSDPRGAKNIQYF. In DNA form, the CDR3 reads TGTGCCAGTAGTGACCCCAGGGGAGCCAAAAACATTCAGTACTTC.

This clone is judged medium-sized. The V gene is TRBV6-2 or TRBV6-3, the J gene TRBJ2-3; the D gene is possibly TRBD2 (5 bases). This CDR3 spans 17 amino acids. Per germline, CDR1 MNHEY and CDR2 SVGEGT. Trimming stripped 2 bases from V and 1 base from J, with 16 bases between. The CDR3, as DNA: TGTGCCAGCAGTTACATCAACCGGGAATGGGGCACAGATACGCAGTATTTT. It is translated as CASSYINREWGTDTQYF.

This chain uses TRBV29-1 with TRBJ2-1, with a possible D match to TRBD2 (7 bases). V lost 3 bases and J lost 0, with 15 bases in between. The CDR3 runs 16 residues. Germline V gives CDR1 SQVTM, CDR2 ANQGSEA. CDR3 loop: CSVDVRGGGSYNEQFF. In DNA, the CDR3 is TGCAGCGTTGACGTCCGGGGAGGGGGCTCCTACAATGAGCAGTTCTTC.

This chain connects TRBV19 to TRBJ1-5; TRBD1 agrees at 10 bases. The CDR3 runs to 17 residues. The germline V gene encodes CDR1 LNHDA and CDR2 SQIVND (reference sequence). V lost 5 bases and J lost 5; bases outside the gene matches: 12. The CDR3 sequence is CASSDRDRGIGYQPQHF. In nucleotides, the CDR3 is TGTGCCAGTAGTGACCGGGACAGGGGAATTGGTTATCAGCCCCAGCATTTT.

Of note for this clone: The junction departs from germline at one end; a sequencing error may be responsible. The chain uses TRBV30 and TRBJ1-2; 7 bases map to TRBD1. Germline values: CDR1 GTSNPN, CDR2 SVGIG (reference sequence). The CDR3 totals 9 residues. CDR3 sequence: CAWNQGQHF. DNA of the CDR3: TGTGCCTGGAACCAGGGACAGCACTTC.

The V and J genes are TRBV12-3 or TRBV12-4 and TRBJ1-1; no firm D call. The CDR3 consists of 13 residues. The V end lost 6 bases, the J end lost 3 bases, and 11 bases lay between the germline ends. The CDR3 is CASSPWGDTEAFF. The CDR3 DNA reads TGTGCCAGCAGCCCTTGGGGAGACACTGAAGCTTTCTTT.

The CDR3 sequence: CASSTRQGAKTQYF. CDR3 bases: TGTGCCAGTAGTACTCGACAGGGAGCAAAGACCCAGTACTTC. This chain links TRBV19 with TRBJ2-5, with 7 nucleotides matching TRBD1. This CDR3 has 14 residues. J was trimmed by 6 bases and V by 4 bases; bases with no gene match: 8. CDR1 and CDR2 from the germline V gene are LNHDA and SQIVND (reference sequence). The complete variable domain, with remaining parts taken from reference TRBV19 and TRBJ2-5, reads DGGITQSPKYLFRKEGQNVTLSCEQNLNHDAMYWYRQDPGQGLRLIYYSQIVNDFQKGDIAEGYSVSREKKESFPLTVTSAQKNPTAFYLCASSTRQGAKTQYFGPGTRLLVL.

The chain combines TRBV30 with TRBJ1-2; possible D gene TRBD1, 5 bases. In germline, CDR1 is GTSNPN, CDR2 SVGIG (reference sequence). V dropped 6 bases and J dropped 6 bases, with 17 bases sitting between them. The CDR3 has 13 amino acids. The CDR3 reads CACPTWAGDGYTF. As DNA, the CDR3 is TGTGCCTGTCCGACCTGGGCGGGGGATGGCTACACCTTC.

The chain carries TRBV5-1 and TRBJ1-5, with D possibly matching TRBD1 (5 bases). The CDR3 spans 15 residues. Trimming took off 4 bases at V and 1 base at J, with 12 bases between the two ends. In germline, CDR1 is SGHRS, CDR2 YFSETQ. The CDR3 loop is CASSEEGLSNQPQHF. The CDR3 region has the DNA TGCGCCAGCAGCGAGGAGGGGTTAAGCAATCAGCCCCAGCATTTT. Drawing the rest from reference TRBV5-1 and TRBJ1-5, the complete variable domain is KAGVTQTPRYLIKTRGQQVTLSCSPISGHRSVSWYQQTPGQGLQFLFEYFSETQRNKGNFPGRFSGRQFSNSRSEMNVSTLELGDSALYLCASSEEGLSNQPQHFGDGTRLSIL.

The chain employs TRBV30 and TRBJ1-5; 10 bases fit TRBD1. CDR3 length equals 15 residues. Trimming removed 3 bases from V and 6 bases from J; junction bases left unmatched: 8. Germline lookup yields CDR1 GTSNPN and CDR2 SVGIG (reference sequence). The CDR3 sequence is CAWRGTGERGQPQHF. CDR3 coding DNA: TGTGCCTGGAGGGGGACAGGGGAGAGGGGTCAGCCCCAGCATTTT.

The chain joins TRBV2 to TRBJ2-1, with 11 bases matching TRBD2. This CDR3 comprises 15 residues. The germline CDR1 and CDR2 sequences are SNHLY and FYNNEI. Trimming at V came to 4 bases and at J to 7 bases, leaving 6 bases not matched to a gene. The CDR3 loop is CASSVLLAGGNEQFF. The CDR3 bases are TGTGCCAGCAGTGTCCTCCTAGCGGGAGGTAATGAGCAGTTCTTC.

The chain links TRBV12-3 or TRBV12-4 to TRBJ1-4; D not certain. V was shortened by 0 bases and J by 13 bases, with 9 bases between the two germline ends. This CDR3 region has 12 residues. CDR3 in amino acids: CASSLAVAGLFF. The CDR3, as DNA: TGTGCCAGCAGTTTAGCAGTGGCGGGACTGTTTTTT.